The text below deals with one TCR beta chain. What it binds is unknown. CDR1 SNHLY and CDR2 FYNNEI come from the germline V gene. The CDR3 runs 15 residues. Trimming cost V 6 bases and J 7 bases; bases outside gene matches: 12. The entry originates in a study of OX40 agonist ivuxolimab in advanced cancers. Whole-study results and caveats: The study observed clonal expansion of CD4+ and CD8+ blood T cells by week 6 at 0.1 to 3.0 mg/kg. Expanded clones were, on average, more numerous in CD8+ T cells than in CD4+.

Assay used: immunoSEQ multiplex PCR; TCRdb lists only in-frame clones, some missing. The data show about 58,000 clones, 82% seen once. Patients were excluded for autoimmune disease history or systemic immunosuppression. The chain employs TRBV2 and TRBJ2-4, with 7 positions matching TRBD1. The clonotype originates from an adult with an advanced solid tumor such as melanoma, head and neck, liver or kidney cancer. Specimen: CD4+ or CD8+ T cells sorted from blood, collected in a trial of the OX40 agonist ivuxolimab. The CDR3 DNA is TGTGCCAGCAGGGGGAGACAGGGTGGATTGAACATTCAGTACTTC. Translating it yields CASRGRQGGLNIQYF.